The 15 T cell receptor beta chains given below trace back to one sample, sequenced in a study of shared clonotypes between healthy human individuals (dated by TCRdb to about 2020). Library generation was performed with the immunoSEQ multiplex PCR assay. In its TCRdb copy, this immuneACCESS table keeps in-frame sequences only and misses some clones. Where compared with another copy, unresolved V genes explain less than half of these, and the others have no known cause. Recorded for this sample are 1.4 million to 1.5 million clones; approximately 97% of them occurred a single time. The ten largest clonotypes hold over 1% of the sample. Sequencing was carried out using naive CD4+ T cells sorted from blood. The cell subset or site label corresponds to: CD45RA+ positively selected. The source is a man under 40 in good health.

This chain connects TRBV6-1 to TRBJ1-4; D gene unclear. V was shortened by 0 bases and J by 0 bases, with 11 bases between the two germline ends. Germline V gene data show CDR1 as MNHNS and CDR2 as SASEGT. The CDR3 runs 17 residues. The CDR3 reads CASSEARGTATNEKLFF. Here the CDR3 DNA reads TGTGCCAGCAGTGAAGCGCGCGGTACCGCAACTAATGAAAAACTGTTTTTT.

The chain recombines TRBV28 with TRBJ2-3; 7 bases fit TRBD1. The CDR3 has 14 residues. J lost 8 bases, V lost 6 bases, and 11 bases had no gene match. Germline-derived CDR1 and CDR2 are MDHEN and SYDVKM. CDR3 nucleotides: TGTGCCAGCAGCCGGGACAGACCAAGTGCTACGCAGTATTTT. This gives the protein CASSRDRPSATQYF.

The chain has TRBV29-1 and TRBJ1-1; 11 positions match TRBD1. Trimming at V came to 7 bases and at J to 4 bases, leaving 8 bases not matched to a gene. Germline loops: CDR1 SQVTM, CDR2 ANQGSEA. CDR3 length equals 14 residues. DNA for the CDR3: TGCAGCGGGACAGGGGGCATGCGTAGCACTGAAGCTTTCTTT. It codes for CSGTGGMRSTEAFF.

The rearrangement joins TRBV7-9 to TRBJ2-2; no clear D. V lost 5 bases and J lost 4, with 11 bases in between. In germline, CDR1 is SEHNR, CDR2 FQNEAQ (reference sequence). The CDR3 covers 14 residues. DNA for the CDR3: TGTGCCAGCAGCCTAGGGTCGATCACCGGGGAGCTGTTTTTT. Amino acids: CASSLGSITGELFF.

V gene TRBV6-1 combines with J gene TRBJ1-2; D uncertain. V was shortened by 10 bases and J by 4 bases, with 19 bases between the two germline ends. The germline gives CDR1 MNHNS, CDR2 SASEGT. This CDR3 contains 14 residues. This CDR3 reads CATYSARQSYGYTF. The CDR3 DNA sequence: TGTGCCACCTATTCAGCCCGTCAAAGCTATGGCTACACCTTC.

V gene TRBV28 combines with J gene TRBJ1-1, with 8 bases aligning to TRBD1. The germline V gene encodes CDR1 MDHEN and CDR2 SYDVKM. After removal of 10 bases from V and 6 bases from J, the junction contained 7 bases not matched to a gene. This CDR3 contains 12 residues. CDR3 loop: CATPEQGAEAFF. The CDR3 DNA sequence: TGTGCCACACCCGAACAGGGGGCTGAAGCTTTCTTT.

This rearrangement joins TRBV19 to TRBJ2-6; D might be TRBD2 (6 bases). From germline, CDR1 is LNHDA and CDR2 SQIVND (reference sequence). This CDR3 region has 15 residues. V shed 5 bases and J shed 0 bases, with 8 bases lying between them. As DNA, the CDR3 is TGTGCCAGTAGTCCCGGGGGCTCTGGGGCCAACGTCCTGACTTTC. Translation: CASSPGGSGANVLTF.

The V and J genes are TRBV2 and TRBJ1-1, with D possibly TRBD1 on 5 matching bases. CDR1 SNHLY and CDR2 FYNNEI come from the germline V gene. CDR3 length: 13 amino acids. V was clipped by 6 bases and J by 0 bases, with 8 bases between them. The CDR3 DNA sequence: TGTGCCAGCAGGATGGGACTGAACACTGAAGCTTTCTTT. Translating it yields CASRMGLNTEAFF.

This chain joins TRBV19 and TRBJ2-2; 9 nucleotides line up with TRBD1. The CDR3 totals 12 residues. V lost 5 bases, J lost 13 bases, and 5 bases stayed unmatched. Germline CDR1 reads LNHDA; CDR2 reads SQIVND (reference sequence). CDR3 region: CASSVTGGRLFF. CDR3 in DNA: TGTGCCAGTAGTGTCACAGGGGGCCGGCTGTTTTTT. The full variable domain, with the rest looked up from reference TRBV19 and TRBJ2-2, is DGGITQSPKYLFRKEGQNVTLSCEQNLNHDAMYWYRQDPGQGLRLIYYSQIVNDFQKGDIAEGYSVSREKKESFPLTVTSAQKNPTAFYLCASSVTGGRLFFGEGSRLTVL.

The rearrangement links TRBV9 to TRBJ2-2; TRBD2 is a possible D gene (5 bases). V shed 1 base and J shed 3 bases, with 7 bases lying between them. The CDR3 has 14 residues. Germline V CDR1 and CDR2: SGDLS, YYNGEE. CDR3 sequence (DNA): TGTGCCAGCAGCGTACCGAGGGACACCGGGGAGCTGTTTTTT. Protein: CASSVPRDTGELFF.

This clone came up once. As DNA, the CDR3 is TGCAGCGTTTCATTTCGGCCTATTGCGGGGGAGCAGTACTTC. Amino acids: CSVSFRPIAGEQYF. The chain uses TRBV29-1 and TRBJ2-7, with a possible D match to TRBD2 (6 bases). This CDR3 is built from 14 residues. Trimming removed 5 bases from V and 7 bases from J, with 21 bases in between. CDR1 and CDR2 (germline): SQVTM, ANQGSEA.

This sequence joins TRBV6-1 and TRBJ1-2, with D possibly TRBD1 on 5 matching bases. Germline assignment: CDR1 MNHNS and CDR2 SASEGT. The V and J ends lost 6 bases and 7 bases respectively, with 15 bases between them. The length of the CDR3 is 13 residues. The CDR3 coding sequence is TGTGCCAGCAGCCTCCTGGGGGGTTTTGGCTACACCTTC. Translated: CASSLLGGFGYTF.

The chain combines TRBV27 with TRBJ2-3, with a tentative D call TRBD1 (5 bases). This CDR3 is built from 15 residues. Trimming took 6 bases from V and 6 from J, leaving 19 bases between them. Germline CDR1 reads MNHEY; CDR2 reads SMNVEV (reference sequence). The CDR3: CASSRQQERPDTQYF. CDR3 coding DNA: TGTGCCAGCAGCCGACAGCAAGAGCGTCCGGATACGCAGTATTTT.

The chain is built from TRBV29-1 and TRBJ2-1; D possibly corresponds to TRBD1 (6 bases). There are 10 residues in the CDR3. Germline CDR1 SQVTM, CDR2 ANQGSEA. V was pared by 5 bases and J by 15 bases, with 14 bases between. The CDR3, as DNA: TGCAGCGTTACCGGGACAAGTTTGTTCTTC. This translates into CSVTGTSLFF.

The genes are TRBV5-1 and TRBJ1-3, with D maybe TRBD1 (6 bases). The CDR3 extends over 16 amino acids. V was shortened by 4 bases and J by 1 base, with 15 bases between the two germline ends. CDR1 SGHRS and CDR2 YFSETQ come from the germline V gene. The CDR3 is CASSPPGGSSGNTIYF. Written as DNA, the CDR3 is TGCGCCAGCAGCCCTCCGGGGGGCTCTTCTGGAAACACCATATATTTT.